The rows below give T cell receptor beta chains drawn from one sample of a study of regulatory T cells in long-lasting Graves disease. MiXCR, run by TCRdb on the multiplex PCR reads, gives a single entry per CDR3 protein. The profile shows roughly 400,000 distinct CDR3 sequences, 21% of them singletons. The input for sequencing was peripheral blood mononuclear cells (PBMCs), taken when the disease was refractory, from a patient treated with antithyroid drugs. All receptors derive from a female donor with Graves disease. Each CDR3 is given with its conserved first and last residue. The D gene is left open where the match is weak. Rows give clone size only sometimes, using once, few, many, or a class for an expanded clone.

abundance	d_gene	len	v_gene	j_gene	CDR3aa	CDR3nt
.	.	18	TRBV6-6	TRBJ1-2	CASSYSTGRGPFNYGYTF	TGTGCCAGCAGTTACTCGACTGGCCGAGGGCCTTTTAACTATGGCTACACCTTC
few	TRBD1	15	TRBV6-1	TRBJ2-5	CASIPEGAGEKTQYF	TGTGCCAGCATTCCTGAGGGGGCAGGGGAGAAGACCCAGTACTTC
few	.	14	TRBV27	TRBJ2-2	CASSVTGGSGELFF	TGTGCCAGCAGTGTGACAGGCGGGTCCGGGGAGCTGTTTTTT
many	.	12	TRBV12-3/TRBV12-4	TRBJ1-5	CASQASNQPQHF	TGTGCCAGTCAGGCCAGCAATCAGCCCCAGCATTTT
.	.	15	TRBV7-9	TRBJ1-1	CASSSSVGALVEAFF	TGTGCCAGCAGCTCCTCGGTGGGGGCTTTGGTTGAAGCTTTCTTT
.	.	13	TRBV3-1	TRBJ1-6	CASSQGRNSPLHF	TGTGCCAGCAGCCAGGGGCGGAATTCACCCCTCCACTTT
.	.	14	TRBV28	TRBJ2-1	CAAGGRISYNEQFF	TGTGCCGCCGGGGGGCGGATCTCCTACAATGAGCAGTTCTTC
few	.	15	TRBV28	TRBJ2-7	CASSFGAGLRVEQYF	TGTGCCAGCAGTTTTGGGGCGGGGCTCAGGGTCGAGCAGTACTTC
many	.	14	TRBV12-3/TRBV12-4	TRBJ1-1	CASTTTAMNTEAFF	TGTGCCAGCACTACCACGGCTATGAACACTGAAGCTTTCTTT
many	TRBD1	13	TRBV20-1	TRBJ1-1	CSAKTGGRTEAFF	TGCAGTGCTAAGACAGGGGGACGCACTGAAGCTTTCTTT
.	TRBD2	13	TRBV5-5	TRBJ2-1	CASSLGGRSEQFF	TGTGCCAGCAGCTTAGGCGGGAGAAGTGAGCAGTTCTTC
once	.	13	TRBV3-1	TRBJ2-1	CASSQEWTDEQFF	TGTGCCAGCAGCCAAGAGTGGACGGATGAGCAGTTCTTC
many	.	13	TRBV28	TRBJ2-7	CASSLWQSSEQYF	TGTGCCAGCAGTTTATGGCAGTCTAGCGAGCAGTACTTC
many	TRBD1	16	TRBV28	TRBJ1-2	CASSLGGVGGHYGYTF	TGTGCCAGCAGTTTAGGGGGGGTAGGGGGCCACTATGGCTACACCTTC
many	TRBD2	14	TRBV20-1	TRBJ2-7	CSARVAGVAYEQYF	TGCAGTGCTAGAGTAGCGGGAGTCGCCTACGAGCAGTACTTC
few	TRBD2	16	TRBV2	TRBJ2-1	CASSEERERLYNEQFF	TGTGCCAGCAGTGAGGAGCGGGAGCGGCTCTACAATGAGCAGTTCTTC
.	TRBD1	14	TRBV3-1	TRBJ2-5	CASRPGTGLETQYF	TGTGCCAGCCGCCCCGGGACAGGGTTGGAGACCCAGTACTTC
.	.	14	TRBV19	TRBJ1-6	CASSISRINSPLHF	TGTGCCAGTAGTATCAGCAGGATTAATTCACCCCTCCACTTT
many	TRBD1	15	TRBV6-1	TRBJ1-2	CASSQAQTGYYGYTF	TGTGCCAGCAGCCAGGCCCAGACAGGGTACTATGGCTACACCTTC
few	.	15	TRBV7-2	TRBJ2-4	CASSPRAVAKNIQYF	TGTGCCAGCAGCCCCCGGGCGGTAGCCAAAAACATTCAGTACTTC
many	.	12	TRBV2	TRBJ1-2	CASNAADVGYTF	TGTGCCAGCAACGCCGCTGATGTGGGCTACACCTTC
once	.	14	TRBV2	TRBJ1-6	CASKPGTTTIALHF	TGTGCCAGCAAACCCGGGACCACCACTATAGCCCTCCACTTT
many	.	15	TRBV12-3/TRBV12-4	TRBJ2-5	CASSLGAGYQETQYF	TGTGCCAGCAGTTTAGGGGCAGGGTACCAAGAGACCCAGTACTTC
few	.	14	TRBV15	TRBJ1-1	CATSAYRVNTEAFF	TGTGCCACCAGCGCTTACAGGGTTAACACTGAAGCTTTCTTT
.	TRBD1	14	TRBV10-1	TRBJ2-2	CASSERQGPGELFF	TGCGCCAGCAGTGAGAGACAGGGACCCGGGGAGCTGTTTTTT
many	TRBD2	15	TRBV12-3/TRBV12-4	TRBJ2-7	CASSQRLAGNHEQYF	TGTGCCAGCAGCCAGCGACTAGCGGGAAACCACGAGCAGTACTTC
many	.	14	TRBV20-1	TRBJ2-7	CSARDAGIGHEQYF	TGCAGTGCTAGAGATGCGGGGATCGGGCACGAGCAGTACTTC
.	TRBD1	16	TRBV24-1	TRBJ2-2	CATSDPGTGGPGELFF	TGTGCCACCAGTGATCCCGGGACAGGGGGCCCCGGGGAGCTGTTTTTT
many	TRBD1	14	TRBV6-2/TRBV6-3	TRBJ1-2	CASSERQGAYGYTF	TGTGCCAGCAGTGAACGTCAGGGGGCCTATGGCTACACCTTC
many	.	12	TRBV15	TRBJ1-1	CATSRDQAEAFF	TGTGCCACCAGCAGAGATCAAGCTGAAGCTTTCTTT
many	TRBD2	15	TRBV28	TRBJ2-5	CASSTRTSPQETQYF	TGTGCCAGCAGTACCAGGACTAGCCCCCAAGAGACCCAGTACTTC
many	TRBD1	13	TRBV12-3/TRBV12-4	TRBJ2-7	CASSEGQGYEQYF	TGTGCCAGCAGTGAGGGACAGGGATACGAGCAGTACTTC
few	TRBD1	16	TRBV7-3	TRBJ2-5	CASSLTKDPGGETQYF	TGTGCCAGCAGCTTAACAAAAGATCCAGGGGGAGAGACCCAGTACTTC
.	TRBD2	17	TRBV4-1	TRBJ2-3	CASSQDSSGRVTDTQYF	TGCGCCAGCAGCCAAGATTCAAGCGGGAGGGTTACAGATACGCAGTATTTT
many	TRBD1	13	TRBV28	TRBJ1-6	CASRDRDDSPLHF	TGTGCCAGCCGTGACAGGGATGATTCACCCCTCCACTTT
.	TRBD1	15	TRBV5-4	TRBJ2-2	CASSLEGADTGELFF	TGTGCCAGCAGCTTGGAGGGGGCGGACACCGGGGAGCTGTTTTTT
many	.	14	TRBV15	TRBJ2-7	CATSRGAGSYKQYF	TGTGCCACCAGCAGAGGGGCAGGCTCCTACAAGCAGTACTTC
many	.	14	TRBV28	TRBJ2-7	CASSLAAEPYEQYF	TGTGCCAGCAGTTTAGCCGCTGAACCTTACGAGCAGTACTTC
many	.	13	TRBV27	TRBJ1-1	CASSIRQNTEAFF	TGTGCCAGCAGCATACGACAGAACACTGAAGCTTTCTTT
few	TRBD1	13	TRBV20-1	TRBJ1-4	CSASRTGREKLFF	TGCAGTGCTAGTAGGACAGGTCGTGAAAAACTGTTTTTT
many	TRBD1	14	TRBV11-2	TRBJ1-6	CASSRGQGNSPLHF	TGTGCCAGCAGCCGAGGACAGGGGAATTCACCCCTCCACTTT
few	.	17	TRBV6-2/TRBV6-3	TRBJ2-6	CASRDPVKQTGANVLTF	TGTGCCAGCAGAGACCCGGTCAAGCAAACTGGGGCCAACGTCCTGACTTTC
.	TRBD1	15	TRBV7-2	TRBJ1-5	CASSLGRSTGVAQHF	TGTGCCAGCAGCTTAGGCCGATCGACAGGGGTGGCCCAGCATTTT
many	TRBD1	14	TRBV2	TRBJ2-5	CASSVQGAGETQYF	TGTGCCAGCAGTGTGCAGGGGGCAGGGGAGACCCAGTACTTC
.	TRBD1	16	TRBV5-1	TRBJ2-7	CASSLASNRGLSEQYF	TGCGCCAGCAGCTTGGCCTCGAACAGGGGGTTATCCGAGCAGTACTTC
few	TRBD2	12	TRBV7-9	TRBJ2-5	CASSGGGETQYF	TGTGCCAGCAGCGGCGGGGGAGAGACCCAGTACTTC